A single sample is the source of the 8 T cell receptor beta chains below, sequenced in a study of Ad26.COV2.S vaccination and SARS-CoV-2 variants. The sample's treatment: approximately 18 received Ad26.COV2.S at low or high dose, single or two shots; about five received placebo; per-sample allocation not given. The samples date from day 63 after the first vaccine or placebo injection. Libraries were prepared by immunoSEQ multiplex PCR; TCRdb keeps only in-frame clonotypes and omits some of them. Here the sample spans about 400,000 clones, about 89% being singletons. The specimen comprised peripheral blood, sampled in a trial of Ad26.COV2.S vaccine versus placebo. These receptors came from a person between 18 and 65 years old who received the Ad26.COV2.S COVID-19 vaccine or a placebo.

V is TRBV14 and J is TRBJ1-1, with D perhaps TRBD1 (5 bases). CDR1 and CDR2 from the germline V gene are SGHDN and FVKESK. The V and J ends lost 0 bases and 12 bases respectively, with 29 bases between them. The CDR3 covers 18 residues. CDR3 residues: CASSQDSTLWSGPLVTFF. DNA for the CDR3: TGTGCCAGCAGCCAAGACTCCACGTTGTGGTCAGGGCCCCTTGTAACTTTCTTT.

The chain recombines TRBV12-3 or TRBV12-4 with TRBJ2-7; TRBD1 or TRBD2 may be the D gene (5 bases each). V shed 4 bases and J shed 5 bases, with 9 bases lying between them. This CDR3 comprises 12 residues. CDR3 nucleotide sequence: TGTGCCAGCAGTTGGGGGTTCGACGAGCAGTACTTC. As protein: CASSWGFDEQYF.

The chain uses TRBV4-1 and TRBJ2-5, with 9 bases that match TRBD1. This CDR3 is 13 amino acids long. V lost 6 bases to trimming and J lost 5 bases; unmatched junction nucleotides: 4. Germline values: CDR1 MGHRA, CDR2 YSYEKL. The CDR3 sequence: CASRGQGGETQYF. The CDR3 coding sequence is TGCGCCAGCAGGGGACAGGGAGGGGAGACCCAGTACTTC.

This clone was seen just once. The rearrangement joins TRBV6-5 to TRBJ2-1; 7 bases fit TRBD2. The CDR3 contains 15 residues. Trimming took 7 bases from V and 0 from J; bases not matched to a gene: 6. From germline, CDR1 is MNHEY and CDR2 SVGAGI. The CDR3 DNA reads TGTGCCAGCACCGTAGAGCGGGACTCCTACAATGAGCAGTTCTTC. Its translation is CASTVERDSYNEQFF.

J is TRBJ1-2 and V is TRBV30, with unresolved D. Germline-derived CDR1 and CDR2 are GTSNPN and SVGIG (reference sequence). The CDR3 loop spans 11 amino acids. V was trimmed by 3 bases and J by 7 bases, leaving 9 bases between them. The CDR3 loop reads CAWRGSGGYTF. DNA of the CDR3: TGTGCCTGGAGAGGGTCCGGTGGCTACACCTTC.

V gene TRBV3-1 (or the pseudogene TRBV3-2) combines with J gene TRBJ2-7, with 10 nucleotides matching TRBD1. Per the germline V gene, CDR1 is LGHDT and CDR2 is YNNKEL (reference sequence). Trimming removed 4 bases from V and 5 bases from J; junction bases left unmatched: 5. The CDR3 runs to 14 residues. The CDR3, as DNA: TGTGCCAGCAGCCCGGACAGGGGGATAGACGAGCAGTACTTC. Translation: CASSPDRGIDEQYF.

This chain connects TRBV9 to TRBJ2-7, with 8 bases lining up with TRBD2. The CDR3 is made up of 15 amino acids. The J segment lost 7 bases and the V segment lost 0 bases, leaving 9 bases of the junction unmatched. Germline CDR1 reads SGDLS; CDR2 reads YYNGEE. CDR3 nucleotides: TGTGCCAGCAGCGTAGGCGCTAGCGGGTTAGGTGAGCAGTACTTC. This sequence encodes CASSVGASGLGEQYF. Using reference TRBV9 and TRBJ2-7 for the parts outside the CDR3, the full variable domain is DSGVTQTPKHLITATGQRVTLRCSPRSGDLSVYWYQQSLDQGLQFLIQYYNGEERAKGNILERFSAQQFPDLHSELNLSSLELGDSALYFCASSVGASGLGEQYFGPGTRLTVT.

The genes are TRBV11-2 and TRBJ1-5; tentative D call: TRBD1 (5 bases). From germline, CDR1 is SGHAT and CDR2 FQNNGV. The CDR3 is made up of 15 amino acids. V dropped 5 bases and J dropped 6 bases, with 17 bases sitting between them. The CDR3 DNA reads TGTGCCAGCAGCAAAGTAGGGGTAAACAGTCAGCCCCAGCATTTT. Translated: CASSKVGVNSQPQHF.